A selection of T cell receptor beta chains follows, all from one sample in a study of T cells in Graves' hyperthyroidism and ophthalmopathy. TCRdb recomputed calls from the multiplex PCR reads with MiXCR, one row per CDR3 protein. The sample lists about 96,000 distinct CDR3 sequences, roughly 49% occurring once. Sequenced input: blood. These receptors all come from a middle-aged woman with Graves' hyperthyroidism. The conserved cysteine and the conserved F or W are not part of the CDR3 here. Fields, in order: J gene, clone size, V gene, CDR3 protein. Not all rows give a size; the values are once, few, many and, for expanded clones, a class.

>TRBJ1-5|-|TRBV7-8
ATREWGRPYEQPQH
>TRBJ2-2|-|TRBV9
ASSVGEGGANGELF
>TRBJ2-7|many|TRBV7-9
ASSLTGVEQY
>TRBJ2-5|-|TRBV7-8
ASTPAGLAAKTQY
>TRBJ1-3|-|TRBV2
ASRAGTGGNTIY
>TRBJ1-6|many|TRBV7-9
ASRDSYNSPLH
>TRBJ2-7|-|TRBV7-8
ASSQVGLATYEQY
>TRBJ2-3|-|TRBV7-8
ASTSLGTSGSTDTQY
>TRBJ2-7|many|TRBV2
ASRGEGEQY
>TRBJ2-2|many|TRBV6-1
ASSAPSGRQTGELF
>TRBJ1-1|-|TRBV29-1
SPLRQGSGGAF
>TRBJ2-7|once|TRBV2
ASSAQDRGFQQY
>TRBJ2-5|-|TRBV7-9
ASSFPRSGVTQY
>TRBJ2-5|-|TRBV7-3
ASSPGTGGYQETQY
>TRBJ1-1|many|TRBV6-5
ASSYGSGKDTEAF
>TRBJ1-2|many|TRBV5-1
ASSLVTQGYGYT
>TRBJ1-1|many|TRBV5-1
ASSLVTMNTEAF
>TRBJ1-3|-|TRBV9
ASSVMGQGSGNTIY
>TRBJ1-5|-|TRBV29-1
SAKRQGGQPQH
>TRBJ2-6|many|TRBV6-5
ASSYAGAGANVLT
>TRBJ1-4|medium-sized|TRBV24-1
ATSDLTEKLF
>TRBJ2-5|-|TRBV10-3
AISGEGGLAGVRETQY
>TRBJ1-2|-|TRBV12-3/TRBV12-4
ASGLAGQLDGYT
>TRBJ2-3|few|TRBV20-1
SATPGTTDTQY
>TRBJ1-2|once|TRBV7-8
ASSQAQGWYGYT
>TRBJ2-7|-|TRBV20-1
SRRDSDSYEQY
>TRBJ1-3|few|TRBV6-5
ASRRGSGNTIY
>TRBJ1-5|many|TRBV7-8
ASSFLFDRTPQH
>TRBJ1-4|many|TRBV5-1
ASSWGSTTNEKLF
>TRBJ2-5|many|TRBV7-8
ASSLAVGAGGGETQY
>TRBJ2-7|many|TRBV15
ATSRDHPDYEQY
>TRBJ2-5|medium-sized|TRBV10-3
AISEEGTGQETQY
>TRBJ2-7|many|TRBV20-1
SASSSGRKGYEQY
>TRBJ1-4|-|TRBV10-3
AIRQEPNEKLF
>TRBJ2-5|-|TRBV5-1
ASSLEVLQETQY
>TRBJ1-5|-|TRBV2
ASSGAANQPQH
>TRBJ1-2|once|TRBV12-3/TRBV12-4
ASSWRGVNYGYT
>TRBJ1-5|-|TRBV9
ASSVEPIEVEH
>TRBJ1-6|-|TRBV20-1
SARAGQGDSPLH
>TRBJ1-1|many|TRBV5-8
ASSLVPGEFTEAF
>TRBJ1-6|once|TRBV19
ASSIPAGGNSPLH
>TRBJ2-7|few|TRBV30
AWSDPGHGFEQY
>TRBJ2-7|many|TRBV7-2
ASSFPGTALSYEQY
>TRBJ1-2|-|TRBV15
ATSSSVTNYGYT
>TRBJ1-4|-|TRBV2
ASIGSGTADEKLF
>TRBJ1-5|many|TRBV6-5
ASSPRTGLNQPQH
>TRBJ1-5|-|TRBV2
ASSVSAEGVGIRQPQH
>TRBJ2-7|few|TRBV7-9
ASSSRDLLSSYEQY
>TRBJ2-7|many|TRBV6-5
ASRVADEQY
>TRBJ2-6|-|TRBV7-9
ASSLTGPGANVLT
>TRBJ2-5|medium-sized|TRBV4-1
ASSQRGVFPYQETQY